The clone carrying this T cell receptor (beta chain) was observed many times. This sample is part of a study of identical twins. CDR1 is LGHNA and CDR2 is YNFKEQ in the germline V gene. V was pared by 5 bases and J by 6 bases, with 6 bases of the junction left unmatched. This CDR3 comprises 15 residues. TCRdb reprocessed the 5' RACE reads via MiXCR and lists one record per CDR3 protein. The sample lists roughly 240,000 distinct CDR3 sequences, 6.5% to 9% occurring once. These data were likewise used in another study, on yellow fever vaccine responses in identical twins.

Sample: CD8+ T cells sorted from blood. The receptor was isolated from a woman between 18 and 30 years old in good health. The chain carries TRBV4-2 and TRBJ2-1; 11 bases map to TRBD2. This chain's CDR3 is CASSLLAGGPNEQFF. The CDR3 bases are TGTGCCAGCAGCTTGCTAGCGGGAGGTCCCAATGAGCAGTTCTTC.